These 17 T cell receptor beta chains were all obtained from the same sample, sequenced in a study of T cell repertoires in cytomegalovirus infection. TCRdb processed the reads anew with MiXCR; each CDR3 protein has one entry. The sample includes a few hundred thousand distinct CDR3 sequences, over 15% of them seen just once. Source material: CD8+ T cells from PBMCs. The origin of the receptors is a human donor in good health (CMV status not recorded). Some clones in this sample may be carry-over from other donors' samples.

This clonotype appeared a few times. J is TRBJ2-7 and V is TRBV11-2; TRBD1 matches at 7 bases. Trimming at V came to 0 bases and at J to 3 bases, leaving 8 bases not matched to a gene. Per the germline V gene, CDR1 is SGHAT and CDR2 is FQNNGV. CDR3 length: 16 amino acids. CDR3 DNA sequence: TGTGCCAGCAGCTTAGAGTGGACAGGCCTTGGCTACGAGCAGTACTTC. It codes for CASSLEWTGLGYEQYF.

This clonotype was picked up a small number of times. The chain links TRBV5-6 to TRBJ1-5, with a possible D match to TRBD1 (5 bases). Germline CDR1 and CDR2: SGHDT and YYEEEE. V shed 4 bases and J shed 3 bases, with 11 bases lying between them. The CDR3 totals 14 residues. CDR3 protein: CASSAGLTNQPQHF. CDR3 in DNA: TGTGCCAGCAGCGCGGGACTCACCAATCAGCCCCAGCATTTT. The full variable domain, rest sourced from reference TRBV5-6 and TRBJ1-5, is DAGVTQSPTHLIKTRGQQVTLRCSPKSGHDTVSWYQQALGQGPQFIFQYYEEEERQRGNFPDRFSGHQFPNYSSELNVNALLLGDSALYLCASSAGLTNQPQHFGDGTRLSIL.

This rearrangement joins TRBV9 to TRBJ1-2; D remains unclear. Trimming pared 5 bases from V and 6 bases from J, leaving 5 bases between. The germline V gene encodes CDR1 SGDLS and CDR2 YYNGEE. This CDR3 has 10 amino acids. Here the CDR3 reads CASRRDGYTF. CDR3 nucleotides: TGTGCCAGCAGAAGGGATGGCTACACCTTC.

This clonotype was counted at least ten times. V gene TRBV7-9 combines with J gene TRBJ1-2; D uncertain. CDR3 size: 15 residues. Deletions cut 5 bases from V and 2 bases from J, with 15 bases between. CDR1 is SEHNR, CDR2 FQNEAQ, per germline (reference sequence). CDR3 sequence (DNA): TGTGCCAGCAGCCTCCATGAGAGTTCGAACTATGGCTACACCTTC. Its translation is CASSLHESSNYGYTF. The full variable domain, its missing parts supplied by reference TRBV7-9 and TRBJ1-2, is DTGVSQNPRHKITKRGQNVTFRCDPISEHNRLYWYRQTLGQGPEFLTYFQNEAQLEKSRLLSDRFSAERPKGSFSTLEIQRTEQGDSAMYLCASSLHESSNYGYTFGSGTRLTVV.

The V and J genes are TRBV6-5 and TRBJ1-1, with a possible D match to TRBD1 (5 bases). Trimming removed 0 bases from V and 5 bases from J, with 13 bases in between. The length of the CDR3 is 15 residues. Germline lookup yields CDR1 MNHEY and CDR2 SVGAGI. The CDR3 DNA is TGTGCCAGCAGTTACTCGGATGGGGGGAGGACTGAAGCTTTCTTT. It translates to CASSYSDGGRTEAFF.

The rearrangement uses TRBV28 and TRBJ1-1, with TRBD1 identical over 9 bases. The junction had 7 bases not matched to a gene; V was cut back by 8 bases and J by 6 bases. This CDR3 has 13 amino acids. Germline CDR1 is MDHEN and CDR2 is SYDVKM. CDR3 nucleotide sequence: TGTGCCAGCGGGCGGGACAGGGTAGCTGAAGCTTTCTTT. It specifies CASGRDRVAEAFF.

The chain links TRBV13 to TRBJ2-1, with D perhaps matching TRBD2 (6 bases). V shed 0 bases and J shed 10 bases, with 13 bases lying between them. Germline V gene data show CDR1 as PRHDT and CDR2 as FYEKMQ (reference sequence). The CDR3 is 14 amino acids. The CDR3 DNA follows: TGTGCCAGCAGCTTAGGCGGGGGTCCTCGCGAGCAGTTCTTC. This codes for CASSLGGGPREQFF.

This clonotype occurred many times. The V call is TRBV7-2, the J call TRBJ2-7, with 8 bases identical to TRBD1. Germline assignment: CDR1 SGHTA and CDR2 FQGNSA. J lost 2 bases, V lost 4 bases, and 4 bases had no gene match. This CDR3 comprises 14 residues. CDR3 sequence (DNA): TGTGCCAGCAGCTCCCCGACAGGGGCCTACGAGCAGTACTTC. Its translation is CASSSPTGAYEQYF.

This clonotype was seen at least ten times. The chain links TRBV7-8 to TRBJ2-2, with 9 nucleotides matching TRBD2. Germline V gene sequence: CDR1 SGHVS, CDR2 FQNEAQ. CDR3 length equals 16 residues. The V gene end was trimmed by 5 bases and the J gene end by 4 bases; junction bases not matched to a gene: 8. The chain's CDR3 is CASSQTRGGLTGELFF. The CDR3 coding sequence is TGTGCCAGCAGCCAGACGCGGGGGGGCCTCACCGGGGAGCTGTTTTTT.

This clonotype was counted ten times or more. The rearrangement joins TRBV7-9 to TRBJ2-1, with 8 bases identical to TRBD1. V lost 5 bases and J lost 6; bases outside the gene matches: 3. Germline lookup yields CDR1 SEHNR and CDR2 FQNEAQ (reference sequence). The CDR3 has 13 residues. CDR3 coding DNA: TGTGCCAGCAGCGTGGACAGGGCCAATGAGCAGTTCTTC. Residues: CASSVDRANEQFF.

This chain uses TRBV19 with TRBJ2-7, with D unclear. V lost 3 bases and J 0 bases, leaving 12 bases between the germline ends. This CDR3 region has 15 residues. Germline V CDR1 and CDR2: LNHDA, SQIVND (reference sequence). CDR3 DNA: TGTGCCAGTAGTATCGGTGGATTTAACTCCTACGAGCAGTACTTC. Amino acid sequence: CASSIGGFNSYEQYF.

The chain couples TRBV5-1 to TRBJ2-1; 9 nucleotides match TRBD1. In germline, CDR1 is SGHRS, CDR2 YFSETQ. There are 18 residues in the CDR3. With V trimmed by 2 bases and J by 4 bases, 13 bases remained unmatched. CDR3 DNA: TGCGCCAGCAGCTTTGGGGACAGGGTGCCTAGCGGTTACAATGAGCAGTTCTTC. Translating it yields CASSFGDRVPSGYNEQFF.

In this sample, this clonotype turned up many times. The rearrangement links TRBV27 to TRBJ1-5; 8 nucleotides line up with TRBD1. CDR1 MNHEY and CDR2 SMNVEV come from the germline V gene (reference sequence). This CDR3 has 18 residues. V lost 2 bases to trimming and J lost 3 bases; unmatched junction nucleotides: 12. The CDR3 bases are TGTGCCAGCAGTTTAGGTGGGATAGGACAGGGTATCAATCAGCCCCAGCATTTT. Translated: CASSLGGIGQGINQPQHF.

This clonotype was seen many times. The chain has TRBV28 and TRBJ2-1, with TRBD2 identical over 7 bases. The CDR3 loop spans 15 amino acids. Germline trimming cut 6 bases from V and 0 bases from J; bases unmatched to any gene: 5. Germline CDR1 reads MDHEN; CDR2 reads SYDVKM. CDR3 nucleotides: TGTGCCAGCAGCTTAAGCGGGACCTCCTACAATGAGCAGTTCTTC. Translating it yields CASSLSGTSYNEQFF. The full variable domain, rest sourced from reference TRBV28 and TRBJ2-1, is DVKVTQSSRYLVKRTGEKVFLECVQDMDHENMFWYRQDPGLGLRLIYFSYDVKMKEKGDIPEGYSVSREKKERFSLILESASTNQTSMYLCASSLSGTSYNEQFFGPGTRLTVL.

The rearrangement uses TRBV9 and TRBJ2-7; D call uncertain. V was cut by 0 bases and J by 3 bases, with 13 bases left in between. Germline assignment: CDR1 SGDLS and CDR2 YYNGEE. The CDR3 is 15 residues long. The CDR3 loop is CASSVAMGIGYEQYF. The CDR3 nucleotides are TGTGCCAGCAGCGTAGCTATGGGGATTGGCTACGAGCAGTACTTC.

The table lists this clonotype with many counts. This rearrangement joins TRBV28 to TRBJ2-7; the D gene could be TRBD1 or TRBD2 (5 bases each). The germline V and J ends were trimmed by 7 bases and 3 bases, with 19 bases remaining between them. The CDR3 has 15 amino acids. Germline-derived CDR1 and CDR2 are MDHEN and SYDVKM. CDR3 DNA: TGTGCCAGCATTCCTAAGGGACCCGTTTACTACGAGCAGTACTTC. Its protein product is CASIPKGPVYYEQYF.

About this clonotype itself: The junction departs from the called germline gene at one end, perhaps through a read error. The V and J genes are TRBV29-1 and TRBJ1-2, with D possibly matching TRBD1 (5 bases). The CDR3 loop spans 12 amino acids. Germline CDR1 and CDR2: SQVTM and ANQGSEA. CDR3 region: CSVDRAVYGYTF. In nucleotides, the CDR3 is TGCAGCGTTGACAGGGCTGTGTATGGCTACACCTTT.